The entry below describes one T cell receptor beta chain. Its antigen is still unknown. The protocol was immunoSEQ multiplex PCR, while the TCRdb copy is restricted to in-frame clones and leaves out a portion. The table has roughly 75,000 clones, around 92% seen once. The sample is drawn from a study of graft-versus-host responses after intestinal transplantation. On the study more broadly: Transplants were multivisceral, liver-intestinal, or isolated intestinal. Each patient got anti-thymocyte globulin induction, then tacrolimus and steroids for around three years. General observations from the study: The authors found GvH clones in recipient marrow, some appearing first in ileum or blood.

The CDR3 extends over 14 amino acids. Germline V CDR1 and CDR2: SGHRS, YFSETQ. V lost 3 bases to trimming and J lost 1 base, with 8 bases between them. The sequencing here drew on unstimulated CD4+ T cells sorted from spleen or lymph node cells, taken before intestinal transplant. This clonotype was sampled from a human donor who received an intestinal transplant. The J gene is TRBJ2-4, the V gene TRBV5-1; D might be TRBD1 (6 bases). CDR3 loop: CASSSQGAKNIQYF. The CDR3 nucleotides are TGCGCCAGCAGCTCTCAGGGGGCCAAAAACATTCAGTACTTC. Full variable domain (rest looked up from reference TRBV5-1 and TRBJ2-4): KAGVTQTPRYLIKTRGQQVTLSCSPISGHRSVSWYQQTPGQGLQFLFEYFSETQRNKGNFPGRFSGRQFSNSRSEMNVSTLELGDSALYLCASSSQGAKNIQYFGAGTRLSVL.